Listed here are 10 T cell receptor beta chains from one sample, sequenced in a study of human versus mouse CDR3 diversity and MHC coevolution. Produced via immunoSEQ multiplex PCR; TCRdb's table is partial and in-frame only. Of over 60,000 clones in the sample, roughly 90% are singletons; the top ten hold roughly 0.15%. Sequenced material: naive CD4+ T cells from blood. As for subset: CD45RO-negative CD62L-positive naive CD4 T cells. These TCRs come from a person aged 25 to 69 in good health.

This chain uses TRBV6-4 with TRBJ1-1; TRBD1 matches 7 bases. This CDR3 contains 15 residues. Per the germline V gene, CDR1 is MRHNA and CDR2 is SNTAGT. The V segment lost 0 bases and the J segment 3 bases; nucleotides outside the gene matches: 4. The CDR3 DNA sequence: TGTGCCAGCAGTGACTCCGGCAGGGGGTACACTGAAGCTTTCTTT. Translation: CASSDSGRGYTEAFF.

The chain has TRBV4-2 and TRBJ2-1; maybe TRBD2 (5 bases). The ends were cut back, 0 bases at V and 0 bases at J, with 15 bases in the middle. CDR3 length equals 18 residues. Germline V gene data show CDR1 as LGHNA and CDR2 as YNFKEQ. CDR3: CASSQDSARAGSYNEQFF. The CDR3 coding sequence is TGTGCCAGCAGCCAAGACTCTGCCCGGGCGGGCTCCTACAATGAGCAGTTCTTC.

J is TRBJ2-1 and V is TRBV7-9, with 9 positions matching TRBD1. Trimming at V came to 1 base and at J to 3 bases, leaving 1 base not matched to a gene. The germline CDR1 and CDR2 sequences are SEHNR and FQNEAQ (reference sequence). The CDR3 covers 15 residues. CDR3 DNA sequence: TGTGCCAGCAGCTTAGGACAGGGGGTCTACAATGAGCAGTTCTTC. Its translation: CASSLGQGVYNEQFF.

The gene calls are TRBV11-2 and TRBJ2-7; a possible D gene is TRBD1 (6 bases). Germline V gene sequence: CDR1 SGHAT, CDR2 FQNNGV. This CDR3 is 12 amino acids long. Deletions cut 5 bases from V and 6 bases from J, with 11 bases between. The CDR3, as DNA: TGTGCCAGCAGCGGCGGACAGTTCGAGCAGTACTTC. Amino acids: CASSGGQFEQYF.

The chain combines TRBV30 with TRBJ2-7; tentatively, D is TRBD1 (5 bases). Germline-derived CDR1 and CDR2 are GTSNPN and SVGIG (reference sequence). Trimming removed 6 bases at V and 4 bases at J, with 10 bases between. The CDR3 spans 11 residues. DNA for the CDR3: TGTGCCTGCCTTAACAGGTACGAGCAGTACTTC. Translated, it gives CACLNRYEQYF.

The chain is built from TRBV5-1 and TRBJ1-6, with 11 nucleotides matching TRBD1. The CDR3 has 15 residues. CDR1 is SGHRS, CDR2 YFSETQ, per germline. Trimming at V came to 0 bases and at J to 10 bases, leaving 3 bases not matched to a gene. CDR3 coding DNA: TGCGCCAGCAGCTTGGCGGGACAGGGGGACTCACCCCTCCACTTT. This translates into CASSLAGQGDSPLHF.

V and J are TRBV5-1 and TRBJ2-3, with a weak D call TRBD1 (6 bases). Germline lookup yields CDR1 SGHRS and CDR2 YFSETQ. The CDR3 has 15 residues. The germline V and J ends were trimmed by 0 bases and 3 bases, with 11 bases remaining between them. The CDR3 sequence is CASSLDPGDTDTQYF. CDR3 nucleotides: TGCGCCAGCAGCTTGGATCCAGGGGATACAGATACGCAGTATTTT.

The chain combines TRBV6-5 with TRBJ1-5; a weak D match, TRBD1 (5 bases). The CDR3 has 13 amino acids. V gave up 8 bases and J gave up 5 bases, with 13 bases separating them. CDR1 is MNHEY and CDR2 is SVGAGI in the germline V gene. The CDR3 spells CASRQTIDQPQHF. The CDR3 DNA reads TGTGCCAGCCGACAGACAATTGATCAGCCCCAGCATTTT.

V and J are TRBV5-1 and TRBJ1-2; a weak D match, TRBD1 (5 bases). V was clipped by 4 bases and J by 4 bases, with 8 bases between them. The CDR3 runs 12 residues. Germline V gene data show CDR1 as SGHRS and CDR2 as YFSETQ. CDR3 DNA: TGCGCCAGCAGCCGCGACAGCTATGGCTACACCTTC. Translated, it gives CASSRDSYGYTF.

The J gene is TRBJ2-7, the V gene TRBV4-1; TRBD2 matches 11 bases. Germline CDR1 and CDR2: MGHRA and YSYEKL. The CDR3 is 16 amino acids. V lost 5 bases, J lost 3 bases, and 9 bases stayed unmatched. The DNA of the CDR3 is TGCGCCAGCAGCTTGGGACTAGCGGATGCCCTCTACGAGCAGTACTTC. It codes for CASSLGLADALYEQYF.